This TCR beta chain comes out of a study of identical twins. Study-wide points: Alpha sequences that were out-of-frame and twin-shared showed an excess of low generation probability. A cross-sectional statistical analysis, not follow-up of the same donors, supported the conclusions.

About this clonotype itself: Antigen: not known.

TCRdb ran MiXCR on the 5' RACE reads and lists one entry per CDR3 protein. The table lists about 720,000 distinct CDR3 sequences, over 15% of them singletons. With 5 bases removed from V and 0 bases from J, the gap between germline ends came to 10 bases. Germline V lookup: CDR1 SGHVS, CDR2 FNYEAQ. This CDR3 comprises 14 residues. The data also belong to a second study, concerning T cells expressing NK-cell markers. That work states: The study found these clonotypes also leading the CD3+CD56-NKG2C+ fraction in a few donors.

The receptor comes from a young woman in good health. Sequencing was performed on PBMCs. The gene calls are TRBV7-6 and TRBJ1-1; unclear D gene. The CDR3 region has the DNA TGTGCCAGCAGCGAGTCCGGTGTGAACACTGAAGCTTTCTTT. This sequence encodes CASSESGVNTEAFF.